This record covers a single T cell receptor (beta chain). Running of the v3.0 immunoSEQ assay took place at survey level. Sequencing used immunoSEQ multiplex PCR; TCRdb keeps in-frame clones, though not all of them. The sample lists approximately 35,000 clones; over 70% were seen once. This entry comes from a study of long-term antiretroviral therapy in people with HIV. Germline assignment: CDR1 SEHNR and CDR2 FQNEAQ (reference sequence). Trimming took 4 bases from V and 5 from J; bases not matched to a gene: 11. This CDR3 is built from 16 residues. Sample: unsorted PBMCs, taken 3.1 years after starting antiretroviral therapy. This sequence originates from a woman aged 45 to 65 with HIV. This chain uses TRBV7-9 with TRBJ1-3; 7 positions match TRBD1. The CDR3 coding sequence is TGTGCCAGCAGCTCAGTTTCGTCGGGACAGCGAAACACCATATATTTT. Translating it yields CASSSVSSGQRNTIYF.